Shown below are 20 T cell receptor beta chains from a single sample sequenced in a study of blood T cell repertoires in COVID-19. Produced via immunoSEQ multiplex PCR; TCRdb's table is partial and in-frame only. The sample includes approximately 290,000 clones, approximately 89% of them seen just once. Sequenced: peripheral blood. The receptors originated from a woman under 40 with COVID-19, enrolled during active disease.

The V gene is TRBV4-1, the J gene TRBJ1-5; 10 nucleotides agree with TRBD1. The CDR3 is 13 residues long. With V trimmed by 1 base and J by 10 bases, 1 base remained unmatched. Germline V gene sequence: CDR1 MGHRA, CDR2 YSYEKL. This CDR3 is CASSQGTGGPQHF. The CDR3, as DNA: TGCGCCAGCAGCCAAGGGACAGGGGGTCCCCAGCATTTT.

The CDR3 sequence is CASSYRPSTGNTIYF. CDR3 sequence (DNA): TGTGCCAGCAGTTATAGGCCTAGCACGGGAAACACCATATATTTT. V and J are TRBV6-6 and TRBJ1-3; D gene uncertain. V shed 3 bases and J shed 4 bases, with 13 bases lying between them. In germline, CDR1 is MNHNY, CDR2 SVGAGI (reference sequence). The CDR3 sequence is 15 residues long.

The chain employs TRBV19 and TRBJ1-5; no firm D call. Looked up from germline, CDR1 is LNHDA and CDR2 is SQIVND (reference sequence). Trimming removed 7 bases from V and 2 bases from J, with 12 bases in between. The CDR3 length is 14 residues. CDR3 protein: CASTLLAGNQPQHF. CDR3 DNA: TGTGCCAGTACCCTATTGGCGGGCAATCAGCCCCAGCATTTT.

The CDR3 here is CASSLMTGLEGRGEQFF. The CDR3 DNA reads as TGTGCCAGCAGTTTGATGACAGGACTAGAGGGACGGGGTGAGCAGTTCTTC. The rearrangement links TRBV13 to TRBJ2-1; a possible D gene is TRBD2 (7 bases). With 6 bases removed from V and 9 bases from J, the gap between germline ends came to 27 bases. In germline, CDR1 is PRHDT, CDR2 FYEKMQ (reference sequence). The CDR3 contains 17 residues.

The sample holds a few counts of this clone. The chain recombines TRBV12-3 or TRBV12-4 with TRBJ2-3, with D uncertain. Trimming left V 4 bases short and J 2 bases short, with 4 bases between. The CDR3 is 12 amino acids. The CDR3 DNA reads TGTGCCAGCAGTTACTACACAGATACGCAGTATTTT. It codes for CASSYYTDTQYF.

As regards this clone: An end of the junction differs from the germline gene, which may be a read error. The rearrangement links TRBV5-1 to TRBJ2-4; D is possibly TRBD1 (6 bases). Germline V gene data show CDR1 as SGHRS and CDR2 as YFSETQ. This CDR3 has 13 amino acids. CDR3 region: CASSLVSGQTPLF. CDR3 coding DNA: TGCGCCAGCAGCTTGGTATCGGGACAAACCCCTCTCTTC.

This sequence joins TRBV30 and TRBJ2-1; D remains unclear. The length of the CDR3 is 14 residues. The germline V and J ends were trimmed by 3 bases and 7 bases, with 16 bases remaining between them. Germline V gene lookup returns CDR1 GTSNPN and CDR2 SVGIG (reference sequence). The CDR3 DNA follows: TGTGCCTGGAGACGAGAGACGCCGAGGAATGAGCAGTTCTTC. Protein product: CAWRRETPRNEQFF.

In its sample, this clone was seen once. The chain joins TRBV19 to TRBJ2-1, with 8 positions matching TRBD1. CDR3 length equals 15 residues. CDR1 LNHDA and CDR2 SQIVND come from the germline V gene (reference sequence). V trimming: 1 base; J trimming: 9 bases; junction bases outside the gene matches: 8. CDR3 bases: TGTGCCAGTAGTATAGGCAGGGGGCCGAGGGCTGAGCAGTTCTTC. It is translated as CASSIGRGPRAEQFF. The complete variable domain, with remaining parts taken from reference TRBV19 and TRBJ2-1, reads DGGITQSPKYLFRKEGQNVTLSCEQNLNHDAMYWYRQDPGQGLRLIYYSQIVNDFQKGDIAEGYSVSREKKESFPLTVTSAQKNPTAFYLCASSIGRGPRAEQFFGPGTRLTVL.

The chain's CDR3 is CASSLTGGGAEAFF. The CDR3 nucleotides read TGTGCCAGCAGCCTTACAGGGGGCGGAGCTGAAGCTTTCTTT. This chain links TRBV6-5 with TRBJ1-1, with 9 bases that match TRBD1. After removal of 6 bases from V and 6 bases from J, the junction contained 8 bases not matched to a gene. This CDR3 contains 14 residues. The germline CDR1 and CDR2 sequences are MNHEY and SVGAGI.

The chain recombines TRBV11-1 with TRBJ2-7; perhaps TRBD1 as D (6 bases). V was clipped by 3 bases and J by 2 bases, with 14 bases between them. CDR1 and CDR2 (germline): SGHAT, FQDESV (reference sequence). The CDR3 is 15 residues long. CDR3 region: CASSFFRDIPYEQYF. CDR3 nucleotides: TGTGCCAGCAGCTTCTTCCGGGACATCCCCTACGAGCAGTACTTC.

This clone turned up a few times. The rearrangement links TRBV19 to TRBJ2-7; 12 nucleotides line up with TRBD2. The V gene end was trimmed by 5 bases and the J gene end by 1 base; junction bases not matched to a gene: 6. Germline V CDR1 and CDR2: LNHDA, SQIVND (reference sequence). This CDR3 region has 16 residues. The CDR3 protein is CASSLRTSGVSYEQYF. CDR3 bases: TGTGCCAGTAGTCTGCGGACTAGCGGGGTTTCCTACGAGCAGTACTTC.

The V gene is TRBV5-1, the J gene TRBJ1-6; 7 bases align to TRBD1. Germline assignment: CDR1 SGHRS and CDR2 YFSETQ. The CDR3 sequence is 15 residues long. The V segment lost 4 bases and the J segment 9 bases; nucleotides outside the gene matches: 10. The CDR3 spells CASSPGDSFVSPLHF. CDR3 nucleotide sequence: TGCGCCAGCAGCCCGGGGGACAGTTTCGTTTCACCCCTCCACTTT.

In this sample, this clone turned up a few times. The chain has TRBV21-1 and TRBJ1-2. TRBV21-1 is described as a pseudogene. The CDR3 is 9 amino acids. The CDR3 protein is CALCYGYTF. CDR3 coding DNA: TGTGCACTCTGTTATGGCTACACCTTC.

This chain links TRBV6-5 with TRBJ1-1; D not certain. CDR3 length equals 15 residues. CDR1 MNHEY and CDR2 SVGAGI come from the germline V gene. Trimming stripped 4 bases from V and 10 bases from J, with 22 bases between. In DNA, the CDR3 is TGTGCCAGCAGTTTATCACAAACGCGAGGGTCGGCAGCTTTCTTT. Its translation: CASSLSQTRGSAAFF.

The rearrangement uses TRBV7-9 and TRBJ2-7; maybe TRBD1 (7 bases). V was pared by 1 base and J by 6 bases, with 13 bases between. Per the germline V gene, CDR1 is SEHNR and CDR2 is FQNEAQ (reference sequence). CDR3 size: 14 residues. The CDR3: CASSLDGGGLEQYF. CDR3 DNA sequence: TGTGCCAGCAGCTTAGACGGAGGGGGCCTCGAGCAGTACTTC.

The rearrangement joins TRBV5-6 to TRBJ2-7, with a tentative D call TRBD2 (6 bases). The CDR3 runs to 14 residues. Per the germline V gene, CDR1 is SGHDT and CDR2 is YYEEEE. The V and J ends lost 4 bases and 2 bases respectively, with 13 bases between them. The CDR3 region is CASSTGTPPYEQYF. For the CDR3, the DNA is TGTGCCAGCAGCACCGGGACTCCTCCCTACGAGCAGTACTTC.

This chain connects TRBV30 to TRBJ1-2, with D unresolved. This CDR3 contains 12 residues. Germline V gene lookup returns CDR1 GTSNPN and CDR2 SVGIG (reference sequence). Trimming left V 2 bases short and J 9 bases short, with 13 bases between. The CDR3 nucleotides read TGTGCCTGGAGTCCCATAAGACTGAGCTACACCTTC. It yields the protein CAWSPIRLSYTF.

V usage is TRBV11-2 and J usage is TRBJ2-7; 8 bases align to TRBD1. Germline V gene data show CDR1 as SGHAT and CDR2 as FQNNGV. The CDR3 runs 15 residues. Trimming removed 3 bases from V and 3 bases from J; junction bases left unmatched: 7. CDR3 sequence reads: CASSFLRRGHYEQYF. The CDR3 bases are TGTGCCAGCAGCTTCCTCCGCAGGGGGCACTACGAGCAGTACTTC.

This sequence joins TRBV27 and TRBJ2-1, with TRBD2 identical over 9 bases. This CDR3 spans 16 amino acids. The junction had 9 bases not matched to a gene; V was cut back by 4 bases and J by 5 bases. Per the germline V gene, CDR1 is MNHEY and CDR2 is SMNVEV (reference sequence). The CDR3 DNA reads as TGTGCCAGCAGTTCAACAAAGCGGGGGGCAAACAATGAGCAGTTCTTC. It yields the protein CASSSTKRGANNEQFF.

This chain uses TRBV4-1 with TRBJ2-1, with D possibly matching TRBD2 (5 bases). This CDR3 has 14 amino acids. CDR1 and CDR2 from the germline V gene are MGHRA and YSYEKL. Trimming removed 3 bases from V and 7 bases from J, with 13 bases in between. The CDR3 region has the DNA TGCGCCAGCAGCCAGAGGGCCGGCCCGAATGAGCAGTTCTTC. Translation: CASSQRAGPNEQFF.